The rows below give T cell receptor beta chains drawn from one sample of a study of shared clonotypes between healthy human individuals. TCRdb's table, derived via immunoSEQ multiplex PCR, lists solely in-frame clones and lacks some. The sample yields around 600,000 clones, approximately 95% seen once. The source material was naive CD8+ T cells sorted from blood. The receptors originated from a woman in her thirties in good health. Both conserved end residues are part of each CDR3. A D gene is named only where the DNA matches it firmly. Clone size is stated in some rows and not others, as once, few, many or a class when expanded.

D,size,V,J,DNA,CDR3
TRBD1,-,TRBV5-4,TRBJ2-7,TGTGCCAGCAGCTGGGGACAGGCCTCCTACGAGCAGTACTTC,CASSWGQASYEQYF
-,-,TRBV19,TRBJ2-7,TGTGCCAGTAGTATTGGTCAGGGTTCCTACGAGCAGTACTTC,CASSIGQGSYEQYF
-,once,TRBV5-4,TRBJ1-3,TGTGCCAGCAGCGAAGAAAACTCTGGAAACACCATATATTTT,CASSEENSGNTIYF
-,-,TRBV9,TRBJ1-1,TGTGCCAGCAGCGTGCACGGGGAGGAAGCTTTCTTT,CASSVHGEEAFF
-,-,TRBV10-2,TRBJ1-5,TGCGCCAGCAGTTCGGACAGATTGAATCAGCCCCAGCATTTT,CASSSDRLNQPQHF
-,-,TRBV5-4,TRBJ2-7,TGTGCCAGCAGCTTGGGTCCAGCGGAAAGCTCCTACGAGCAGTACTTC,CASSLGPAESSYEQYF
-,-,TRBV27,TRBJ1-5,TGTGCCAGCAGTTTGGCCTTCGGTCAGCCCCAGCATTTT,CASSLAFGQPQHF
TRBD1,-,TRBV27,TRBJ2-2,TGTGCCAGCAGGCCGGACTGGACAGGGGAGACCGGGGAGCTGTTTTTT,CASRPDWTGETGELFF
TRBD1,-,TRBV7-6,TRBJ2-3,TGTGCCAGCAGCTTAAGGAGCCGGGGACAGTTGACAGATACGCAGTATTTT,CASSLRSRGQLTDTQYF
-,-,TRBV4-1,TRBJ1-5,TGCGCCAGCAGCCAAGATAAGGTTTCCAATCAGCCCCAGCATTTT,CASSQDKVSNQPQHF
-,-,TRBV18,TRBJ1-1,TGTGCCAGCTCTCTACAGGAGAACACTGAAGCTTTCTTT,CASSLQENTEAFF
TRBD2,-,TRBV11-2,TRBJ2-7,TGTGCCAGCAGCCCGCGACTAGCGGGGCCCTACGAGCAGTACTTC,CASSPRLAGPYEQYF
-,once,TRBV29-1,TRBJ2-3,TGCAGCGTTGAAGGAGGGCGGACAGATACGCAGTATTTT,CSVEGGRTDTQYF
TRBD2,-,TRBV30,TRBJ2-2,TGTGCCTGGTCACTAGCGGGAAAGAACACCGGGGAGCTGTTTTTT,CAWSLAGKNTGELFF
-,-,TRBV5-1,TRBJ2-1,TGCGCCAGCAGCCCCCCTGGGGGTGCCAATGAGCAGTTCTTC,CASSPPGGANEQFF
-,-,TRBV20-1,TRBJ1-1,TGCAGTGCTAGAACACACACTGAAGCTTTCTTT,CSARTHTEAFF
-,-,TRBV5-1,TRBJ1-1,TGCGCCAGCAGCGTATACTGGGCAGAGAACACTGAAGCTTTCTTT,CASSVYWAENTEAFF
-,-,TRBV4-1,TRBJ2-3,TGCGCCAGCAGCCAAGATGCGGTACCCACAGATACGCAGTATTTT,CASSQDAVPTDTQYF
TRBD1,-,TRBV7-9,TRBJ2-5,TGTGCCAGCAGCTTTTTGACAGGGGGCGCGGAAGAGCAGTACTTC,CASSFLTGGAEEQYF
-,once,TRBV7-9,TRBJ2-1,TGTGCCAGCAGCTACAAAGGGGATGAGCAGTTCTTC,CASSYKGDEQFF
-,once,TRBV5-4,TRBJ2-7,TGTGCCAGCAGCTTGGGAGTTTCCTACGAGCAGTACTTC,CASSLGVSYEQYF
TRBD1,-,TRBV25-1,TRBJ1-5,TGTGCCAGCAGTGACCAGGGGGCCGATCAGCCCCAGCATTTT,CASSDQGADQPQHF
-,-,TRBV28,TRBJ2-7,TGTGCCAGCAACCTCGGGCCCAACCCAACCTTCTACGAGCAGTACTTC,CASNLGPNPTFYEQYF
TRBD2,-,TRBV11-2,TRBJ2-7,TGTGCCAGCAGCTTAACCCGAAGCGTAGTAGCGGGAGGGTCCTACGAGCAGTACTTC,CASSLTRSVVAGGSYEQYF
-,-,TRBV27,TRBJ2-2,TGTGCCAGCAGTTTATGGCCTAACACCGGGGAGCTGTTTTTT,CASSLWPNTGELFF
TRBD2,-,TRBV7-9,TRBJ2-1,TGTGCCAGCAGCCTCTCCCGGGGGGTCGATGAGCAGTTCTTC,CASSLSRGVDEQFF
TRBD1,once,TRBV7-9,TRBJ2-3,TGTGCCAGCAGCGACGGTGGACAGGGAGTTACAGATACGCAGTATTTT,CASSDGGQGVTDTQYF
TRBD2,-,TRBV9,TRBJ2-1,TGTGCCAGCAGCGTAGTTGGGACTAGCGGGAGTGGGGCCTACAATGAGCAGTTCTTC,CASSVVGTSGSGAYNEQFF
-,-,TRBV7-9,TRBJ2-7,TGTGCCAGCAGCTCAGCTCAGGGAAGCTCCTACGAGCAGTACTTC,CASSSAQGSSYEQYF